The clone carrying this TCR beta chain was picked up one time. Its antigen is still unknown. These data are taken from a study of cytomegalovirus exposure and HLA in healthy donors. Primers for the PCR totalled 60 Vbeta and 13 Jbeta. Measured with immunoSEQ multiplex PCR; TCRdb has only the in-frame clones, and not every one. In the table there are approximately 140,000 clones, about three quarters of which are singletons. The CDR3 contains 17 residues. The study's findings and limits: In a later analysis, across HLA loci, associated TCR counts were highest for DRB1, lowest for HLA-C.

J is TRBJ2-1 and V is TRBV21-1; the table's D call TRBD1 went unverified against the DNA. TRBV21-1 is shown as a pseudogene. The sequence was collected from a middle-aged man in good health and CMV-seropositive. Sequencing used PBMCs. CDR3: CASRPESGTGRANEQFF. The CDR3 coding sequence is TGTGCCAGCAGACCCGAATCGGGGACAGGGAGGGCAAATGAGCAGTTCTTC.